What follows are 23 T cell receptor beta chains derived from one specimen sequenced in a study of T cell repertoires in ileal Crohn's disease. TCRdb keeps only in-frame clones here, not all; method: immunoSEQ multiplex PCR. Among roughly 3,500 clones listed, 85% to 95% were seen once. Time point described: inflamed ileum from the surgical specimen. Input material: ileal tissue. These receptors were collected from an adult with Crohn's disease.

V and J are TRBV2 and TRBJ1-1; the D gene is possibly TRBD1 (6 bases). Germline CDR1 is SNHLY and CDR2 is FYNNEI. V was cut by 9 bases and J by 10 bases, with 12 bases left in between. This CDR3 is built from 10 residues. Written as DNA, the CDR3 is TGTGCCAGTTCGACAGGCCCAGCTTTCTTT. Residues: CASSTGPAFF.

V gene TRBV5-6 combines with J gene TRBJ2-4, with a possible D match to TRBD2 (5 bases). The CDR3 has 13 residues. Trimming shortened V by 2 bases and J by 5 bases, and 8 bases separated the two germline ends. CDR1 is SGHDT and CDR2 is YYEEEE in the germline V gene. The CDR3 loop reads CASSLSGENIQYF. For the CDR3, the DNA is TGTGCCAGCAGCTTATCCGGGGAAAACATTCAGTACTTC.

The V gene is TRBV5-1, the J gene TRBJ1-1; TRBD1 matches at 7 bases. The germline CDR1 and CDR2 sequences are SGHRS and YFSETQ. The length of the CDR3 is 16 residues. Unmatched junction bases numbered 8, after V lost 2 bases and J lost 1 base. The CDR3 DNA is TGCGCCAGCAGCTTCAAAGGGGGCGCCAAGAACACTGAAGCTTTCTTT. Translating gives CASSFKGGAKNTEAFF.

In its sample, this clone was seen once. The V and J genes are TRBV11-3 and TRBJ2-5, with a weak D call TRBD1 (6 bases). Germline CDR1 is SGHNT and CDR2 is YENEEA. V lost 5 bases, J lost 5 bases, and 12 bases lay in between. The CDR3 sequence is 13 residues long. The CDR3 DNA follows: TGTGCCAGCAGCGCGACAGGCGAGGAGACCCAGTACTTC. This encodes CASSATGEETQYF.

The rearrangement uses TRBV6-6 and TRBJ1-2, with D hard to call. From germline, CDR1 is MNHNY and CDR2 SVGAGI (reference sequence). Trimming took 5 bases from V and 5 from J, leaving 9 bases between them. This CDR3 has 12 residues. This CDR3 is CASSAKGYGYTF. As DNA, the CDR3 is TGTGCCAGCAGTGCGAAGGGTTATGGCTACACCTTC.

The rearrangement joins TRBV4-1 to TRBJ2-2, with TRBD2 matching over 8 bases. Germline loops: CDR1 MGHRA, CDR2 YSYEKL. This CDR3 spans 18 amino acids. V shed 3 bases, J shed 1 base, and the junction held 10 bases outside the gene matches. CDR3 region: CASSHHAGGVRNTGELFF. CDR3 sequence (DNA): TGCGCCAGCAGCCACCATGCGGGGGGTGTGAGGAACACCGGGGAGCTGTTTTTT.

The V gene is TRBV9, the J gene TRBJ1-1, with D hard to call. CDR1 and CDR2 from the germline V gene are SGDLS and YYNGEE. Trimming removed 0 bases at V and 4 bases at J, with 10 bases between. This CDR3 region has 14 residues. CDR3: CASSVGLRGTEAFF. The CDR3 nucleotides are TGTGCCAGCAGCGTAGGTCTTCGGGGCACTGAAGCTTTCTTT.

The chain couples TRBV6-1 to TRBJ1-1; weak D call: TRBD1 (6 bases). V lost 4 bases to trimming and J lost 0 bases, with 18 bases between them. Germline V gene lookup returns CDR1 MNHNS and CDR2 SASEGT. There are 17 residues in the CDR3. DNA of the CDR3: TGTGCCAGCAGTGGCGCCGGAGGGGGGCGAATGAACACTGAAGCTTTCTTT. Translated, it gives CASSGAGGGRMNTEAFF.

This rearrangement joins TRBV7-7 to TRBJ2-2; no firm D call. Germline loops: CDR1 SSHAT, CDR2 FNYEAQ (reference sequence). The CDR3 runs to 13 residues. V was pared by 5 bases and J by 7 bases, with 11 bases between. CDR3 coding DNA: TGTGCCAGCAGCCCCGCGGTCGTCGGGGAGCTGTTTTTT. It yields the protein CASSPAVVGELFF. The whole variable domain, remainder taken from reference TRBV7-7 and TRBJ2-2, is GAGVSQSPRYKVTKRGQDVTLRCDPISSHATLYWYQQALGQGPEFLTYFNYEAQPDKSGLPSDRFSAERPEGSISTLTIQRTEQRDSAMYRCASSPAVVGELFFGEGSRLTVL.

The chain recombines TRBV9 with TRBJ1-2; no clear D gene. Trimming took 0 bases from V and 7 from J, leaving 10 bases between them. The CDR3 has 13 residues. The V gene's germline CDR1 is SGDLS and CDR2 YYNGEE. CDR3 DNA: TGTGCCAGCAGCGTAGCACTAATGGGTGGCTACACCTTC. Protein: CASSVALMGGYTF.

The V and J genes are TRBV29-1 and TRBJ2-1; 13 bases match TRBD2. Germline V lookup: CDR1 SQVTM, CDR2 ANQGSEA. V was clipped by 5 bases and J by 0 bases; unmatched bases: 7. The CDR3 consists of 17 residues. The CDR3 sequence is CSVPTSGGASSYNEQFF. In nucleotides, the CDR3 is TGCAGCGTTCCCACTAGCGGGGGGGCCAGCTCCTACAATGAGCAGTTCTTC.

The chain uses TRBV18 and TRBJ2-7; TRBD1 matches 10 bases. The CDR3 sequence is 14 residues long. The trim removed 5 bases at V and 7 bases at J, leaving 8 bases unmatched. The V gene's germline CDR1 is KGHSH and CDR2 LQKENI. CDR3 DNA sequence: TGTGCCAGCTCAACCCGGGACAGGGGTGATGAGCAGTACTTC. As protein: CASSTRDRGDEQYF.

The rearrangement uses TRBV7-8 and TRBJ1-2; TRBD1 might be the D (5 bases). The CDR3 has 12 amino acids. V gave up 1 base and J gave up 8 bases, with 8 bases separating them. Germline values: CDR1 SGHVS, CDR2 FQNEAQ. In DNA form, the CDR3 reads TGTGCCAGCAGCTTAGTGAGGGGAGGCTACACCTTC. Its protein product is CASSLVRGGYTF.

The chain uses TRBV5-8 and TRBJ1-5, with 9 bases lining up with TRBD1. With V trimmed by 3 bases and J by 5 bases, 6 bases remained unmatched. Germline CDR1 SGHTS, CDR2 YDEGEE. The CDR3 is made up of 15 amino acids. For the CDR3, the DNA is TGTGCCAGCAGCTATCTACAGGGGGCTGATCAGCCCCAGCATTTT. Its protein is CASSYLQGADQPQHF.

The chain employs TRBV21-1 and TRBJ2-5; TRBD1 is the table's D call and was not checked against the DNA. TRBV21-1 is a listed pseudogene. CDR3 length: 14 residues. CDR3 amino acids: CATPRTGAGETQYF. CDR3 in DNA: TGTGCCACCCCCCGGACAGGGGCTGGGGAGACCCAGTACTTC.

The chain uses TRBV19 and TRBJ2-3; possibly TRBD1 for D (5 bases). The length of the CDR3 is 15 residues. The germline CDR1 and CDR2 sequences are LNHDA and SQIVND (reference sequence). Trimming cost V 0 bases and J 8 bases, with 15 bases left between them. The CDR3 nucleotides are TGTGCCAGTAGTATAGAGGGGCAGGGCCACGGTACGCAGTATTTT. It encodes CASSIEGQGHGTQYF.

The chain joins TRBV18 to TRBJ2-1, with D perhaps TRBD2 (6 bases). CDR3 size: 17 residues. Between the trimmed V and J ends, which lost 0 bases and 5 bases, there was a span of 17 bases. Looked up from germline, CDR1 is KGHSH and CDR2 is LQKENI. CDR3 sequence reads: CASSPPGFGSGNNEQFF. CDR3 DNA: TGTGCCAGCTCACCACCGGGGTTTGGTAGCGGAAACAATGAGCAGTTCTTC.

The chain combines TRBV21-1 with TRBJ2-3. TRBV21-1 counts as a pseudogene. This CDR3 has 16 amino acids. The CDR3 coding sequence is TGTGCCAGCAGTCCCCGGGGCAGCCCGAGCACAGATACGCAGTATTTT. Amino acid sequence: CASSPRGSPSTDTQYF.

V is TRBV5-4 and J is TRBJ1-1; D is possibly TRBD1 (5 bases). CDR3 length: 17 amino acids. Germline V CDR1 and CDR2: SGHNT, YYREEE (reference sequence). V gave up 0 bases and J gave up 0 bases, with 15 bases separating them. The CDR3 bases are TGTGCCAGCAGCTTGGGACGACAGCAGGCCATGAACACTGAAGCTTTCTTT. As protein: CASSLGRQQAMNTEAFF.

The chain employs TRBV30 and TRBJ2-1, with 8 bases matching TRBD2. Germline CDR1 is GTSNPN and CDR2 is SVGIG (reference sequence). Germline trimming cut 5 bases from V and 2 bases from J; bases unmatched to any gene: 8. This CDR3 comprises 15 residues. The CDR3 bases are TGTGCCTGGGCCTCCCTAGCGGGTCCCTACAATGAGCAGTTCTTC. This gives the protein CAWASLAGPYNEQFF.

This rearrangement joins TRBV5-1 to TRBJ2-5; 10 nucleotides align to TRBD1. The CDR3 contains 15 residues. CDR1 and CDR2 from the germline V gene are SGHRS and YFSETQ. V trimming: 4 bases; J trimming: 5 bases; junction bases outside the gene matches: 8. CDR3 sequence reads: CASSIRQGAGETQYF. In DNA form, the CDR3 reads TGCGCCAGCAGCATCCGACAGGGGGCCGGGGAGACCCAGTACTTC.

This clone was counted a single time. V usage is TRBV19 and J usage is TRBJ2-7; no reliable D call. The CDR3 covers 13 residues. Germline values: CDR1 LNHDA, CDR2 SQIVND (reference sequence). Trimming removed 0 bases from V and 6 bases from J, with 9 bases in between. The CDR3 region is CASSIDVLSEQYF. The CDR3 DNA reads as TGTGCCAGTAGTATAGACGTATTGAGCGAGCAGTACTTC.

This chain connects TRBV6-5 to TRBJ1-5; 8 bases match TRBD1. V was clipped by 1 base and J by 1 base; unmatched bases: 0. From germline, CDR1 is MNHEY and CDR2 SVGAGI. The CDR3 has 15 residues. CDR3 nucleotides: TGTGCCAGCAGTTACTACAGGGGGAGCAATCAGCCCCAGCATTTT. Translated, it gives CASSYYRGSNQPQHF.